This T cell receptor beta chain was observed in a study of cytomegalovirus exposure and HLA in healthy donors. The overall study: There were roughly 120 million unique TCR beta sequences, drawn from 150 million to 200 million T cells, in an earlier analysis. Whole-study findings and limits: CMV antigen specificity of three CMV-associated chains was confirmed in vitro.

Germline CDR1 is MGHRA and CDR2 is YSYEKL. With 2 bases removed from V and 2 bases from J, the gap between germline ends came to 9 bases. The CDR3 runs 15 residues. Vbeta (60) and Jbeta (13) primers were used in the PCR. The method was immunoSEQ multiplex PCR; TCRdb's version includes in-frame clones alone and lacks a portion of them. This sample yields tens of thousands of clones, of which about 80% are seen a single time; about 8.2% belongs to the top ten. Of note for this clone: Its antigen is still unknown.

The clonotype was recovered from a man in his sixties in good health and CMV-seropositive. V usage is TRBV4-1 and J usage is TRBJ2-2; D remains unclear. Material for sequencing was PBMCs. CDR3 region: CASSQPTQNTGELFF. CDR3 nucleotide sequence: TGCGCCAGCAGCCAACCGACTCAAAACACCGGGGAGCTGTTTTTT.